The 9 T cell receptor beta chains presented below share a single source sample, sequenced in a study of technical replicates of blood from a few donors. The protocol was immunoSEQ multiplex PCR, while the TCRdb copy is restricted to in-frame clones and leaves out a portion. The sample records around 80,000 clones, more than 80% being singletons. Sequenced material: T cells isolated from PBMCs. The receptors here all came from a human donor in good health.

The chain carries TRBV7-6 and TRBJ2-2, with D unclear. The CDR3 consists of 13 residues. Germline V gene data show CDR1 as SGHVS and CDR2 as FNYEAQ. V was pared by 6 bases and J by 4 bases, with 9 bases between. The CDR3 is CASSSAGTGELFF. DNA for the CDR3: TGTGCCAGCAGTAGTGCCGGCACCGGGGAGCTGTTTTTT.

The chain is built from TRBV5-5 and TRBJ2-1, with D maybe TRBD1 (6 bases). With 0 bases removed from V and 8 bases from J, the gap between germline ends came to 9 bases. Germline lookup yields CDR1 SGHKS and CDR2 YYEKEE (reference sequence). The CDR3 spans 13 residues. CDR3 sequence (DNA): TGTGCCAGCAGCTTGGTTCCAGGGGATGAGCAGTTCTTC. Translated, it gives CASSLVPGDEQFF.

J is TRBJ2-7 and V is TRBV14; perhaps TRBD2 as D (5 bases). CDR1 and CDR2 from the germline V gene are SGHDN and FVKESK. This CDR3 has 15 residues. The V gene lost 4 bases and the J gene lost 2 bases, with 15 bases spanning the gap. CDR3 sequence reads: CASSRALSGPYEQYF. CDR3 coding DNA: TGTGCCAGCAGCCGTGCTCTCAGCGGCCCCTACGAGCAGTACTTC. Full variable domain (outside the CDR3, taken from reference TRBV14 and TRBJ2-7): EAGVTQFPSHSVIEKGQTVTLRCDPISGHDNLYWYRRVMGKEIKFLLHFVKESKQDESGMPNNRFLAERTGGTYSTLKVQPAELEDSGVYFCASSRALSGPYEQYFGPGTRLTVT.

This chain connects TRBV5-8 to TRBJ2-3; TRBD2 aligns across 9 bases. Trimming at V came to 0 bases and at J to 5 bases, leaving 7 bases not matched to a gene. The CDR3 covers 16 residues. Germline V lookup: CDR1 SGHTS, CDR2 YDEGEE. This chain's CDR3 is CASSLGGRAAGDTQYF. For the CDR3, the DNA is TGTGCCAGCAGCTTGGGCGGGAGGGCCGCGGGAGATACGCAGTATTTT.

As DNA, the CDR3 is TGTGCCAGCAGTCGACTAGCGGGAGGGCCCCCCTACGAGCAGTACTTC. This translates into CASSRLAGGPPYEQYF. The V call is TRBV2, the J call TRBJ2-7, with 14 bases that match TRBD2. Trimming cost V 5 bases and J 2 bases; bases outside gene matches: 5. The germline V gene has CDR1 SNHLY and CDR2 FYNNEI. CDR3 size: 16 residues.

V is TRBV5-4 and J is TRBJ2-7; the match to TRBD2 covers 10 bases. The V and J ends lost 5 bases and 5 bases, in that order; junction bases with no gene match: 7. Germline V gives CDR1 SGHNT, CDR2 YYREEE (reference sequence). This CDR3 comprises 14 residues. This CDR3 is CASRVGLASDEQYF. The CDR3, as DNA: TGTGCCAGCAGGGTGGGACTAGCGTCTGACGAGCAGTACTTC.

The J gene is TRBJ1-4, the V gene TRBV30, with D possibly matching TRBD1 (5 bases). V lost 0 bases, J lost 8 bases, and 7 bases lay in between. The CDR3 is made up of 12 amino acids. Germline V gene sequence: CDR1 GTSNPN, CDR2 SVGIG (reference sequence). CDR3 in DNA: TGTGCCTGGAGTGTACGGGGGGAAAAACTGTTTTTT. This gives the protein CAWSVRGEKLFF. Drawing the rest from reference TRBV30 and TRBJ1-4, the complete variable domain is SQTIHQWPATLVQPVGSPLSLECTVEGTSNPNLYWYRQAAGRGLQLLFYSVGIGQISSEVPQNLSASRPQDRQFILSSKKLLLSDSGFYLCAWSVRGEKLFFGSGTQLSVL.

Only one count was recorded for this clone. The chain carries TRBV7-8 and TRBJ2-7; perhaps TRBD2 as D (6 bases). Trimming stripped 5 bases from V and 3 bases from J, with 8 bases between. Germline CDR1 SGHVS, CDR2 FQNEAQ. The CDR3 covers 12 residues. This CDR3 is CASSGGSYEQYF. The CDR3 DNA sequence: TGTGCCAGCAGCGGGGGGAGCTACGAGCAGTACTTC.

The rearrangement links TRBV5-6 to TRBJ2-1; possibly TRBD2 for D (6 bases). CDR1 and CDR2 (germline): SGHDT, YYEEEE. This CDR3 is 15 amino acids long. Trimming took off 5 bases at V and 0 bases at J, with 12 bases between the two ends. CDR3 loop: CASRKGLSSYNEQFF. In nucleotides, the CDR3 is TGTGCCAGCAGAAAAGGACTAAGCTCCTACAATGAGCAGTTCTTC.